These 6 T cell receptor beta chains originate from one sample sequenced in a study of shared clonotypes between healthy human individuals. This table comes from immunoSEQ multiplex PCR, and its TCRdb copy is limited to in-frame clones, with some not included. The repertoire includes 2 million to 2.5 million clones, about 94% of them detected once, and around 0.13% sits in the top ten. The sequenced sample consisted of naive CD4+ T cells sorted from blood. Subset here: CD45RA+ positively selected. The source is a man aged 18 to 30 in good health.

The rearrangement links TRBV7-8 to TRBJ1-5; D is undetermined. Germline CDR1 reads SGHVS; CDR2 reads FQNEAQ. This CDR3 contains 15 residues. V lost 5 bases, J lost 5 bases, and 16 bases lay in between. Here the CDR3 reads CASSRLGQVDQPQHF. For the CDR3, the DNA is TGTGCCAGCAGCCGCCTAGGGCAGGTTGATCAGCCCCAGCATTTT.

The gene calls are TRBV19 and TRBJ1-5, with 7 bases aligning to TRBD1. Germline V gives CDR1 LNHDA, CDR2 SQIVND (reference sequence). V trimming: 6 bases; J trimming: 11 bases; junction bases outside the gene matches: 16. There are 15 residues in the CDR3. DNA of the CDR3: TGTGCCAGTAGAACTACAGGGGATTCTACGGGAGCCCAGCATTTT. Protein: CASRTTGDSTGAQHF.

CDR3 in amino acids: CASSTGLAGGYEQFF. The CDR3 DNA is TGTGCCAGCAGTACCGGACTAGCGGGGGGGTATGAGCAGTTCTTC. The genes are TRBV6-1 and TRBJ2-1; 15 bases are a match to TRBD2. V shed 5 bases, J shed 8 bases, and the junction held 4 bases outside the gene matches. Germline assignment: CDR1 MNHNS and CDR2 SASEGT. The CDR3 covers 15 residues.

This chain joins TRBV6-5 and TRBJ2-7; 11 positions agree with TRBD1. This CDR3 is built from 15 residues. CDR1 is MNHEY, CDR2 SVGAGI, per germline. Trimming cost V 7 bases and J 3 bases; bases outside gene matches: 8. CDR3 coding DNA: TGTGCCAGCAAACACCGGGACAGGGGGATCTACGAGCAGTACTTC. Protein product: CASKHRDRGIYEQYF.

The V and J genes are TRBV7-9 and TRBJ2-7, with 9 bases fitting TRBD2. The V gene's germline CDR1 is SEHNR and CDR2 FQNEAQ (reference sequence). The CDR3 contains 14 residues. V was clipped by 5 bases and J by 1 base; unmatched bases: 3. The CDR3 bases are TGTGCCAGCAGCCGGACTAGCGATTCCTACGAGCAGTACTTC. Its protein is CASSRTSDSYEQYF.

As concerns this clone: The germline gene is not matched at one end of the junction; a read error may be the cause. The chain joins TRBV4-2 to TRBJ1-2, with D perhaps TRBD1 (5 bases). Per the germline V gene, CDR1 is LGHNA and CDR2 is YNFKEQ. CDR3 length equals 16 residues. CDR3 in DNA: TGTGCCAGCAGCGAAGATATGATGGAGGGGAACTATGGCTACACCTTC. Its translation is CASSEDMMEGNYGYTF.